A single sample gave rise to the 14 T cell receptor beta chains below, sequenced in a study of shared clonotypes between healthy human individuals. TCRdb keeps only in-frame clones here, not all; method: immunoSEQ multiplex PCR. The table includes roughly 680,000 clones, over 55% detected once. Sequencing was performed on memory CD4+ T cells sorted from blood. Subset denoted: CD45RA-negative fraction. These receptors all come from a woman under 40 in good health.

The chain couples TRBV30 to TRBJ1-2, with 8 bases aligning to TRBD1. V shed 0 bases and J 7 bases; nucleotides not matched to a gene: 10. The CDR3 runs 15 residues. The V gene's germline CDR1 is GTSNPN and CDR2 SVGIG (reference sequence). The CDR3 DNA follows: TGTGCCTGGAGTGTAAATTCCGGACAGGGTTTTGGCTACACCTTC. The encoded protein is CAWSVNSGQGFGYTF. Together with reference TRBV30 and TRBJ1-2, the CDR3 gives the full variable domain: SQTIHQWPATLVQPVGSPLSLECTVEGTSNPNLYWYRQAAGRGLQLLFYSVGIGQISSEVPQNLSASRPQDRQFILSSKKLLLSDSGFYLCAWSVNSGQGFGYTFGSGTRLTVV.

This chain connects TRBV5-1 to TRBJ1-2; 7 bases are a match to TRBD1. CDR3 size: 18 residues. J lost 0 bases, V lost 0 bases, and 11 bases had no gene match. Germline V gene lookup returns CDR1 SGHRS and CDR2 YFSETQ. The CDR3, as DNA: TGCGCCAGCAGCTTGGGGGATTGGACAGGAACTTCTAACTATGGCTACACCTTC. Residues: CASSLGDWTGTSNYGYTF.

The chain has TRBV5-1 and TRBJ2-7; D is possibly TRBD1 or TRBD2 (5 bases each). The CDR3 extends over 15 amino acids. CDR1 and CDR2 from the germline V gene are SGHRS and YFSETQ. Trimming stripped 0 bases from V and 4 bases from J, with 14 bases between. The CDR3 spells CASSLGQGSGYEQYF. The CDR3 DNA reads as TGCGCCAGCAGCTTGGGGCAGGGATCGGGGTACGAGCAGTACTTC. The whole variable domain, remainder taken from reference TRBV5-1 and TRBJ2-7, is KAGVTQTPRYLIKTRGQQVTLSCSPISGHRSVSWYQQTPGQGLQFLFEYFSETQRNKGNFPGRFSGRQFSNSRSEMNVSTLELGDSALYLCASSLGQGSGYEQYFGPGTRLTVT.

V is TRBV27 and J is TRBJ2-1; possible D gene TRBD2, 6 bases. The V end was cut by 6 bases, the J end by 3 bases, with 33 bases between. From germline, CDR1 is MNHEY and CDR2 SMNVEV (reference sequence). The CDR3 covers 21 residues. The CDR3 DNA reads TGTGCCAGCAGCCCGACGGCCGCCGACTTGCGGGATACCTCCCACTACAATGAGCAGTTCTTC. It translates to CASSPTAADLRDTSHYNEQFF.

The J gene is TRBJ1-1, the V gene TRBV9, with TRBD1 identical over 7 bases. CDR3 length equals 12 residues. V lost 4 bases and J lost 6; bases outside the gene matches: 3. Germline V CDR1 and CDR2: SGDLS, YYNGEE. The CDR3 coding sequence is TGTGCCAGCAGCCTGACAGGGTCTGAAGCTTTCTTT. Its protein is CASSLTGSEAFF.

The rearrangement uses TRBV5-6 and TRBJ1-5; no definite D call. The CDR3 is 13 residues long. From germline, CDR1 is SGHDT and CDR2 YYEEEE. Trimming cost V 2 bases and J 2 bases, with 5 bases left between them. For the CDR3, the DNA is TGTGCCAGCAGCTTCAATCGCAATCAGCCCCAGCATTTT. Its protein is CASSFNRNQPQHF. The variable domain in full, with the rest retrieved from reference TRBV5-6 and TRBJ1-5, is DAGVTQSPTHLIKTRGQQVTLRCSPKSGHDTVSWYQQALGQGPQFIFQYYEEEERQRGNFPDRFSGHQFPNYSSELNVNALLLGDSALYLCASSFNRNQPQHFGDGTRLSIL.

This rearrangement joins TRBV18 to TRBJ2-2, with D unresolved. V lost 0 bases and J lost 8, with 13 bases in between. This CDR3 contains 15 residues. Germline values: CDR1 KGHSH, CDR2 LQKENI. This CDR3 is CASSPPSFGPGELFF. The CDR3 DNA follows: TGTGCCAGCTCACCACCCAGTTTCGGGCCGGGGGAGCTGTTTTTT.

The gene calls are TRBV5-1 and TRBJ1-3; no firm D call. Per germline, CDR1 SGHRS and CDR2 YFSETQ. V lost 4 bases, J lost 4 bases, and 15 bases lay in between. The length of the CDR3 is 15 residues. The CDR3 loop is CASSPEVGSGNTIYF. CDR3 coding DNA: TGCGCCAGCAGCCCCGAGGTCGGTTCCGGAAACACCATATATTTT. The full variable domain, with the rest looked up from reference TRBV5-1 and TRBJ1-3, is KAGVTQTPRYLIKTRGQQVTLSCSPISGHRSVSWYQQTPGQGLQFLFEYFSETQRNKGNFPGRFSGRQFSNSRSEMNVSTLELGDSALYLCASSPEVGSGNTIYFGEGSWLTVV.

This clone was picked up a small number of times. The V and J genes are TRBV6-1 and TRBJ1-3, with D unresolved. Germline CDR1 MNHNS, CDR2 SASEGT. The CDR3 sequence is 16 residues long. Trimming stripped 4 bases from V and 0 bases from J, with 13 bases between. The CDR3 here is CASSVKRPSSGNTIYF. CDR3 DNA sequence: TGTGCCAGCAGTGTTAAACGTCCTAGCTCTGGAAACACCATATATTTT.

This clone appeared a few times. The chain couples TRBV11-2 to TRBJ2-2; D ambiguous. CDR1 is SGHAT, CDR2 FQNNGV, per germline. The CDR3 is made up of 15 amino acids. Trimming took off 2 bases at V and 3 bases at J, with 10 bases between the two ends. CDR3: CASSLWTIHTGELFF. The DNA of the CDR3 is TGTGCCAGCAGCTTATGGACGATCCACACCGGGGAGCTGTTTTTT.

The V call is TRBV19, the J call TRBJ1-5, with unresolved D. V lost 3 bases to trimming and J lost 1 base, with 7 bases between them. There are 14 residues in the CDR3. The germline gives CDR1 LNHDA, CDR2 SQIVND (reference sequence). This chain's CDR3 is CASSIIGSNQPQHF. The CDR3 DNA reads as TGTGCCAGTAGTATTATAGGGAGCAATCAGCCCCAGCATTTT.

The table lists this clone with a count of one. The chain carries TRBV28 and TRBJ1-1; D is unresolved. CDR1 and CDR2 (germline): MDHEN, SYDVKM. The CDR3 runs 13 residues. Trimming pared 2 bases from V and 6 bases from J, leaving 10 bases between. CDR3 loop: CASSLRAPPEAFF. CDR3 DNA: TGTGCCAGCAGTTTAAGGGCACCTCCTGAAGCTTTCTTT.

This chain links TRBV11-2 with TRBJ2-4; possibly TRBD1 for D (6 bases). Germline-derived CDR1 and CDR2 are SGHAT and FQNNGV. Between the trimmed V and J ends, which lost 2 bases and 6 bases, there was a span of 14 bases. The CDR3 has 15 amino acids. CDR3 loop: CASSLMGASGNIQYF. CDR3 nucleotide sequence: TGTGCCAGCAGCTTAATGGGGGCCTCGGGAAACATTCAGTACTTC.

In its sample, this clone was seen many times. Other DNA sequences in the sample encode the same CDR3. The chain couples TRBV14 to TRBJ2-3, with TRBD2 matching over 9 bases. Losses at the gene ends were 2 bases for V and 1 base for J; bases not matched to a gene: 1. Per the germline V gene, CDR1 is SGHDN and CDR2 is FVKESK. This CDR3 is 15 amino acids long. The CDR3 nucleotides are TGTGCCAGCAGCCAAAGACTAGCGGGCACAGATACGCAGTATTTT. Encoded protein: CASSQRLAGTDTQYF.